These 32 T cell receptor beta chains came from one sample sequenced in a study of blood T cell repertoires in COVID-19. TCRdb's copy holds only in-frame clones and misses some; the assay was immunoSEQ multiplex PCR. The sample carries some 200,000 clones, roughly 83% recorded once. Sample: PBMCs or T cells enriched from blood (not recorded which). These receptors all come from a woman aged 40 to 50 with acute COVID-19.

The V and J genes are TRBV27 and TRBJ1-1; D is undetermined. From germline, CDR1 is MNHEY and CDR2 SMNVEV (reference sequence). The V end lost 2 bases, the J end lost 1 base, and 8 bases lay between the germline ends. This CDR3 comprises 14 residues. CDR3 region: CASSLRGSNTEAFF. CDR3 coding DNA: TGTGCCAGCAGTTTACGGGGTTCGAACACTGAAGCTTTCTTT.

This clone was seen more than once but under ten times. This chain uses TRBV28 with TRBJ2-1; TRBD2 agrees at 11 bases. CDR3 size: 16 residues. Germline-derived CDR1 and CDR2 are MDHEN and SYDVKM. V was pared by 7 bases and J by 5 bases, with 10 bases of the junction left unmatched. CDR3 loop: CASTHSGTSGNNEQFF. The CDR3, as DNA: TGTGCCAGCACACACTCCGGGACTAGCGGAAACAATGAGCAGTTCTTC.

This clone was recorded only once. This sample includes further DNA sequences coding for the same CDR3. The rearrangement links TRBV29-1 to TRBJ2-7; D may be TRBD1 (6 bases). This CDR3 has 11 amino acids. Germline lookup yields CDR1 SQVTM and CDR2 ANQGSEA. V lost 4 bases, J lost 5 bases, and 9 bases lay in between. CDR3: CSVGQGNEQYF. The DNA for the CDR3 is TGCAGCGTTGGCCAGGGGAACGAGCAGTACTTC.

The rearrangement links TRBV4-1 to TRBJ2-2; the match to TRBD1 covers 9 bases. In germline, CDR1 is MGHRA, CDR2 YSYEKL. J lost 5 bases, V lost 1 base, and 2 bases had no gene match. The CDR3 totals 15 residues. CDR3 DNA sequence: TGCGCCAGCAGCCAAGTCGGACAGGGGACCGGGGAGCTGTTTTTT. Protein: CASSQVGQGTGELFF.

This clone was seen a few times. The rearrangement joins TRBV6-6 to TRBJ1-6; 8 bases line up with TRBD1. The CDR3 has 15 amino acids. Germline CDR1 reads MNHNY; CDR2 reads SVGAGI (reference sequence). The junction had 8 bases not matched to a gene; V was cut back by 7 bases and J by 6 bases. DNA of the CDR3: TGTGCCAGCAACGACGGACAGGGACTTAATTCACCCCTCCACTTT. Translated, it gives CASNDGQGLNSPLHF.

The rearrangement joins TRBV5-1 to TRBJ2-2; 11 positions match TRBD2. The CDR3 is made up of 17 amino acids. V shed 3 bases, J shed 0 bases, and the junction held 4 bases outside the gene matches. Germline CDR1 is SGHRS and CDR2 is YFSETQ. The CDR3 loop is CASSSPGLAANTGELFF. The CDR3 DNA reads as TGCGCCAGCAGCTCACCGGGACTAGCGGCGAACACCGGGGAGCTGTTTTTT.

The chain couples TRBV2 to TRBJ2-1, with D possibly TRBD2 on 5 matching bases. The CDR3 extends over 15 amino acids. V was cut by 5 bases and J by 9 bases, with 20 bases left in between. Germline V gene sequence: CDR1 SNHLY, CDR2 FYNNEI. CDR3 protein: CASSPLSSPAGEQFF. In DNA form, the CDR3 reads TGTGCCAGCAGTCCTCTCTCGTCCCCGGCGGGTGAGCAGTTCTTC.

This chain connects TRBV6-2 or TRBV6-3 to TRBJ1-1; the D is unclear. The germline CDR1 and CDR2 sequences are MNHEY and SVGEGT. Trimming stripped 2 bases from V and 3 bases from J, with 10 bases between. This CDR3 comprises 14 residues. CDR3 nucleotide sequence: TGTGCCAGCAGTTACCTAGCCGGGGACACTGAAGCTTTCTTT. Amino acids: CASSYLAGDTEAFF.

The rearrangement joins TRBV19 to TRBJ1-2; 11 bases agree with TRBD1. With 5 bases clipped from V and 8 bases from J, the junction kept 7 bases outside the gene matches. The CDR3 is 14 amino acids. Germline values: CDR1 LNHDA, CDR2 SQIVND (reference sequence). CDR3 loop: CASSSGQGAIGYTF. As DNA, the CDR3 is TGTGCCAGTAGTTCCGGACAGGGGGCGATCGGCTACACCTTC.

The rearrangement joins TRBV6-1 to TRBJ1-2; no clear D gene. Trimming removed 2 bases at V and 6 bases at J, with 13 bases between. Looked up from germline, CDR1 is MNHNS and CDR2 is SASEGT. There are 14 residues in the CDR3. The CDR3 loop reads CASSELRLADGYTF. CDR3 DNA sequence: TGTGCCAGCAGTGAACTTCGGCTCGCGGATGGCTACACCTTC.

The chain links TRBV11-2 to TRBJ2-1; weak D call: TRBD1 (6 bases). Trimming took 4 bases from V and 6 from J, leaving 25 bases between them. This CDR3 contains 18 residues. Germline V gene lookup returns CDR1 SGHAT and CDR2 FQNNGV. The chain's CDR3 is CASSSSGTLPHGGNEQFF. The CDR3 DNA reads TGTGCCAGCAGCTCCTCCGGGACACTCCCCCACGGAGGCAATGAGCAGTTCTTC.

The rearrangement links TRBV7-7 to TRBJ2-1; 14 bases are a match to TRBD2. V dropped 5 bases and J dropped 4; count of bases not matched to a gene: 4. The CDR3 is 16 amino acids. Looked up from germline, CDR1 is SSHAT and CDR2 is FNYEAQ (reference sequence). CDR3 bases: TGTGCCAGCAGCAGAGGACTAGCGGGAGGATACAATGAGCAGTTCTTC. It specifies CASSRGLAGGYNEQFF.

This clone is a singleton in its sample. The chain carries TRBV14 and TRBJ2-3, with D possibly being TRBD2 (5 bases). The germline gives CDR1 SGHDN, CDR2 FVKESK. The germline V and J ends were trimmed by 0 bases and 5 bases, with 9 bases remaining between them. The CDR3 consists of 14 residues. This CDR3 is CASSQDSAGDTQYF. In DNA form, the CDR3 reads TGTGCCAGCAGCCAAGATTCGGCGGGAGATACGCAGTATTTT.

The chain's CDR3 is CAIRNRENTEAFF. The CDR3 bases are TGTGCCATCCGCAATCGGGAGAACACTGAAGCTTTCTTT. The genes are TRBV10-3 and TRBJ1-1; D ambiguous. This CDR3 spans 13 amino acids. CDR1 ENHRY and CDR2 SYGVKD come from the germline V gene. The V and J ends lost 8 bases and 1 base respectively, with 11 bases between them.

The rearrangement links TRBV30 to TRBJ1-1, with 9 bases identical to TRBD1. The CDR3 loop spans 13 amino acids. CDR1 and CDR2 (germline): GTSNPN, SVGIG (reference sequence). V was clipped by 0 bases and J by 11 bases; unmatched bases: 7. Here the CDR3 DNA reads TGTGCCTGGAGTGTACAGGGGGCGCAGGAGGCTTTCTTT. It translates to CAWSVQGAQEAFF.

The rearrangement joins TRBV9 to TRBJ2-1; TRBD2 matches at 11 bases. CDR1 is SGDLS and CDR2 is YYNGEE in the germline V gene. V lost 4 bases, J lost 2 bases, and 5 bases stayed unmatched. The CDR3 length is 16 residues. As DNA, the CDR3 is TGTGCCAGCAGCCCTATAGCGGGAGGGGCCTACAATGAGCAGTTCTTC. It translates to CASSPIAGGAYNEQFF.

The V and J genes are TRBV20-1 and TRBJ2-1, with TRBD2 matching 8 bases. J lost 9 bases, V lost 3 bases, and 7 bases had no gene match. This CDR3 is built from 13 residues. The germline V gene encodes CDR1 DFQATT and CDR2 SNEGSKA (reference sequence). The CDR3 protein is CSASKTGGSEQFF. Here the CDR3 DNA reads TGCAGTGCTAGTAAAACGGGGGGGAGTGAGCAGTTCTTC.

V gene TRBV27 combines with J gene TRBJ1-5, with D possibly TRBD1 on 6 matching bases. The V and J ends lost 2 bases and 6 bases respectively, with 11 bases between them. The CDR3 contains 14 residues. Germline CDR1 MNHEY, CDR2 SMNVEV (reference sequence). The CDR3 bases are TGTGCCAGCAGTTTAACAGGGTTGGCTCAGCCCCAGCATTTT. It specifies CASSLTGLAQPQHF.

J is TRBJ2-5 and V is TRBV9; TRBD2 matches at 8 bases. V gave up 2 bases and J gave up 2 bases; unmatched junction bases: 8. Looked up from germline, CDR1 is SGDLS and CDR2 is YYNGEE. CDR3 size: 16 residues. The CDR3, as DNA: TGTGCCAGCAGCGTGGGAGGCGCGGGGGGACAAGAGACCCAGTACTTC. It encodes CASSVGGAGGQETQYF.

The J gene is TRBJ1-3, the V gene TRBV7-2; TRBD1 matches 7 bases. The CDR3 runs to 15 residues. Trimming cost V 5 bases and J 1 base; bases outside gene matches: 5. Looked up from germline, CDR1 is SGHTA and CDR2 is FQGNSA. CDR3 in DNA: TGTGCCAGCAGCCCACTACAGGGGTCTGGAAACACCATATATTTT. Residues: CASSPLQGSGNTIYF. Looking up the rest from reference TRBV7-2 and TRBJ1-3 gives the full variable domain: GAGVSQSPSNKVTEKGKDVELRCDPISGHTALYWYRQSLGQGLEFLIYFQGNSAPDKSGLPSDRFSAERTGGSVSTLTIQRTQQEDSAVYLCASSPLQGSGNTIYFGEGSWLTVV.

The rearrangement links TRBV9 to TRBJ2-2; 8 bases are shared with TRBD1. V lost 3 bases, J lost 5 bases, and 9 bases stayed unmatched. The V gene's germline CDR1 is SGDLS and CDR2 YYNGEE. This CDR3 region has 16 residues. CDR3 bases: TGTGCCAGCAGCGAAACCTCCGGGACAGGAACCGGGGAGCTGTTTTTT. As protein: CASSETSGTGTGELFF.

CDR3 DNA: TGCGCCAGCAGCCAAGGTACAACTAGCGGGCTGCTAGGGGAGACCCAGTACTTC. Translating gives CASSQGTTSGLLGETQYF. J is TRBJ2-5 and V is TRBV4-1; 9 nucleotides line up with TRBD2. The CDR3 consists of 18 residues. CDR1 MGHRA and CDR2 YSYEKL come from the germline V gene. The J segment lost 5 bases and the V segment lost 1 base, leaving 14 bases of the junction unmatched.

The CDR3 DNA reads as TGCGCCAGCAGCCGGGACGGGGGGTCTGAAGCTTTCTTT. Its protein is CASSRDGGSEAFF. This chain connects TRBV4-3 to TRBJ1-1; weak D call: TRBD1 (5 bases). The CDR3 contains 13 residues. Germline CDR1 and CDR2: LGHNA and YSLEER. Trimming removed 4 bases at V and 6 bases at J, with 12 bases between.

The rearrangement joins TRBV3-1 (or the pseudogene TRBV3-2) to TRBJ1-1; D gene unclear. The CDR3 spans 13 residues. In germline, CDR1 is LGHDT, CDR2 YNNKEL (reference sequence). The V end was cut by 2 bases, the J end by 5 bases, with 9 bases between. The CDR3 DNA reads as TGTGCCAGCAGCCAACTAGACGGGACTGAAGCTTTCTTT. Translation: CASSQLDGTEAFF.

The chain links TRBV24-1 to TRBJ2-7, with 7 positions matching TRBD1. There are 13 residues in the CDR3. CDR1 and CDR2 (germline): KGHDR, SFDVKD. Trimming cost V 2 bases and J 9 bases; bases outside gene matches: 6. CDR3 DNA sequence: TGTGCCACCAGTGATTCTGACAGGGTTGGGCAGTACTTC. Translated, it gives CATSDSDRVGQYF.

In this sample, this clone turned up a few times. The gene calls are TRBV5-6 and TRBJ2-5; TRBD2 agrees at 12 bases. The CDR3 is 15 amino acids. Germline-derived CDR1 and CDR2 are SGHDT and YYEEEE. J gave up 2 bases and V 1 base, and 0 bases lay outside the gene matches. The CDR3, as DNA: TGTGCCAGCAGCTTGACTAGCGGGGGGCAAGAGACCCAGTACTTC. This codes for CASSLTSGGQETQYF.

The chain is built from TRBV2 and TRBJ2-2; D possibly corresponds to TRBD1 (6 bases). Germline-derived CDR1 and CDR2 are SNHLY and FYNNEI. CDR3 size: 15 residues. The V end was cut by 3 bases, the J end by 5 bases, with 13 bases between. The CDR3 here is CASSEGAYLTGELFF. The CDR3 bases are TGTGCCAGCAGTGAGGGGGCATATTTAACCGGGGAGCTGTTTTTT.

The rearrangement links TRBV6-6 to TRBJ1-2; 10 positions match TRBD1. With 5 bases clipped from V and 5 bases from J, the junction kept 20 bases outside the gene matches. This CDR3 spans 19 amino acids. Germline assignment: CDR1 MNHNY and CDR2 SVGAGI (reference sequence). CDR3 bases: TGTGCCAGCAGTCGCCGGGACAGGGGTCGATTACCAGGCCCGTATGGCTACACCTTC. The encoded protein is CASSRRDRGRLPGPYGYTF.

CDR3 coding DNA: TGTGCCAGCAGTGAAGGGGCACTAGCGGTTTACAATGAGCAGTTCTTC. Translation gives CASSEGALAVYNEQFF. The rearrangement links TRBV2 to TRBJ2-1, with TRBD2 matching 8 bases. Germline CDR1 is SNHLY and CDR2 is FYNNEI. Losses at the gene ends were 1 base for V and 4 bases for J; bases not matched to a gene: 6. The CDR3 totals 16 residues. Supplemented by reference TRBV2 and TRBJ2-1, the full variable domain reads EPEVTQTPSHQVTQMGQEVILRCVPISNHLYFYWYRQILGQKVEFLVSFYNNEISEKSEIFDDQFSVERPDGSNFTLKIRSTKLEDSAMYFCASSEGALAVYNEQFFGPGTRLTVL.

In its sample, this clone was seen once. CDR3 sequence (DNA): TGTGCCAGCAGTGAAAATAGCGGGAGGGCCGATACGCAGTATTTT. Translation: CASSENSGRADTQYF. The rearrangement joins TRBV2 to TRBJ2-3; 11 bases align to TRBD2. After removal of 2 bases from V and 6 bases from J, the junction contained 4 bases not matched to a gene. This CDR3 region has 15 residues. Germline CDR1 SNHLY, CDR2 FYNNEI.

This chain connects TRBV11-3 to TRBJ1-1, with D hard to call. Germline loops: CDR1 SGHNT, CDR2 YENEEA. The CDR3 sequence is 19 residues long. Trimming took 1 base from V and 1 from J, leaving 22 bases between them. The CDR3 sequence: CASSLGGVGEALPNTEAFF. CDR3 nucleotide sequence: TGTGCCAGCAGCTTAGGCGGGGTAGGAGAGGCTCTTCCGAACACTGAAGCTTTCTTT.

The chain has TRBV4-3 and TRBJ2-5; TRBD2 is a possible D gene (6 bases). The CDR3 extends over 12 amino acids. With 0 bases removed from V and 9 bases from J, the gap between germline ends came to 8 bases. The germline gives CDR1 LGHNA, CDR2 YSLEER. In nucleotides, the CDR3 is TGCGCCAGCAGCCAAGAGGGAGGAGCCCAGTACTTC. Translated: CASSQEGGAQYF.